This T cell receptor (beta chain) was profiled in a study of beta chain features in type 1 diabetes. At the level of the study: No patient-donor differences in age, gender, total cells or subset yield. Study-wide findings and caveats: Compared with healthy donors, patients appeared to share more similar naive, central memory and regulatory TCRB repertoires. cDNA-based reads could over-represent cells with high TCR expression. Lower insertion and higher deletion counts appeared at VDJ junctions in type 1 diabetes patients.

Investigators reverse transcribed all isolated RNA, so they sequenced expressed TCRB transcripts. Produced via immunoSEQ multiplex PCR; TCRdb's table is partial and in-frame only. The sample holds 360,000 or so clones, less than 20% seen once. Worth noting for this clone: The antigen is unknown.

Specimen: naive CD4+ T cells from blood. This receptor was taken from a woman aged 18-30 years in good health.

CDR3 DNA sequence: TGCAGCGTTCTTAAGAGGGACAGGGCACAAGAGACCCAGTACTTC. Its translation is CSVLKRDRAQETQYF. The V call is TRBV29-1, the J call TRBJ2-5; 9 bases fit TRBD1. The CDR3 runs to 15 residues. Trimming cost V 5 bases and J 2 bases; bases outside gene matches: 9. Germline values: CDR1 SQVTM, CDR2 ANQGSEA.